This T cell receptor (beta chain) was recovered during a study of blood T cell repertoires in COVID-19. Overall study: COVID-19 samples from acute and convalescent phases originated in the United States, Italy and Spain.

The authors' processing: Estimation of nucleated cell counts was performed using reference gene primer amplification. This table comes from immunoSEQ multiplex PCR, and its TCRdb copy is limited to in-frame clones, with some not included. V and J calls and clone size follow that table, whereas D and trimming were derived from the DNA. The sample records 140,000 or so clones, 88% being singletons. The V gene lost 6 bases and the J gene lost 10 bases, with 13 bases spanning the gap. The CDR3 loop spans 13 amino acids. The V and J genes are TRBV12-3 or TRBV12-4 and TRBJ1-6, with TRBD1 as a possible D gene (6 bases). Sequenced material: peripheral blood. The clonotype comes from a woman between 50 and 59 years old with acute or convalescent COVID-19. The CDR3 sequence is CASRPGERSPLHF. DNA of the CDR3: TGTGCCAGCAGACCAGGGGAGAGGTCACCCCTCCACTTT.